The T cell receptor beta chain described here comes from a study of T cells in Graves' hyperthyroidism and ophthalmopathy. V lost 5 bases to trimming and J lost 2 bases; unmatched junction nucleotides: 9. The CDR3 covers 18 residues. In germline, CDR1 is SGHTA, CDR2 FQGNSA. This clonotype was detected ten times or more. RNA transcripts gave rise to amplified TCR beta CDR3 regions. The study used the HTBI primer set for a first-round RT-PCR of the TCR CDR3. TCRdb reprocessed the multiplex PCR reads via MiXCR and lists one record per CDR3 protein. The sample includes about 410,000 distinct CDR3 sequences, roughly 14% of them seen just once. Uncontrolled infection, other autoimmune disease, pregnancy or lactation barred patients from enrollment.

The receptor's source is a man aged 18 to 30 with Graves' ophthalmopathy. Sequencing input: blood. V is TRBV7-2 and J is TRBJ2-1; TRBD2 aligns across 13 bases. CDR3 protein: CASSRLAGGTPPYNEQFF. CDR3 nucleotides: TGTGCCAGCAGCCGACTAGCGGGGGGAACCCCACCCTACAATGAGCAGTTCTTC.